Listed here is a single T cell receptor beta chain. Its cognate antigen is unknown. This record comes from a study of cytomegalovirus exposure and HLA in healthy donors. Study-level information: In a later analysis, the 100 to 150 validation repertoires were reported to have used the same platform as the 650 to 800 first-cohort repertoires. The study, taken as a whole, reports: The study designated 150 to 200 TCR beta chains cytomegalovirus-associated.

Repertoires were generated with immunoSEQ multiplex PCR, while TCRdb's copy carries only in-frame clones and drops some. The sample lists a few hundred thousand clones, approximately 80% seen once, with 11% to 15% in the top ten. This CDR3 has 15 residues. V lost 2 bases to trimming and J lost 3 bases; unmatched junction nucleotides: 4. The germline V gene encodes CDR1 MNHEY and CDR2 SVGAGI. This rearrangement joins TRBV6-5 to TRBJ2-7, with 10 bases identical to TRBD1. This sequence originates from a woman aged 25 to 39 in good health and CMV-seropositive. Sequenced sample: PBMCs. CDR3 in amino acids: CASSYHRDRGYEQYF. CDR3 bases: TGTGCCAGCAGTTACCATAGGGACAGGGGCTACGAGCAGTACTTC.